These 28 T cell receptor beta chains share one sample of origin, sequenced in a study of a mutant IDH1 vaccine in newly diagnosed glioma. Only in-frame clones appear in the TCRdb table, and some are missing; sequencing was by immunoSEQ multiplex PCR. The table lists roughly 51,000 clones, roughly 90% of them singletons. Time point: baseline, week 1 (first vaccination visit). As for treatment: pre-vaccination baseline after standard-of-care therapy. The sequenced sample was PBMCs, obtained from a glioma patient treated with radiotherapy, temozolomide or both. Receptors were obtained from a man between 35 and 55 years old with glioma.

This clone was recorded only once. The rearrangement links TRBV5-4 to TRBJ1-3, with D possibly being TRBD1 (5 bases). This CDR3 contains 15 residues. Trimming took off 1 base at V and 2 bases at J, with 10 bases between the two ends. Germline V gene lookup returns CDR1 SGHNT and CDR2 YYREEE (reference sequence). The chain's CDR3 is CASSLTQGTGNTIYF. The CDR3 bases are TGTGCCAGCAGCTTGACGCAGGGAACTGGAAACACCATATATTTT.

The chain couples TRBV25-1 to TRBJ2-7; possible D gene TRBD2, 6 bases. CDR1 is MGHDK and CDR2 is SYGVNS in the germline V gene. CDR3 length: 15 amino acids. V lost 3 bases and J lost 2, with 14 bases in between. CDR3 nucleotide sequence: TGTGCCAGCAGTGATCCCGGGACTCAAACCTACGAGCAGTACTTC. Its translation: CASSDPGTQTYEQYF.

This clone was detected once. The genes are TRBV6-1 and TRBJ1-1; TRBD1 might be the D (6 bases). Looked up from germline, CDR1 is MNHNS and CDR2 is SASEGT. The V end lost 8 bases, the J end lost 7 bases, and 17 bases lay between the germline ends. The CDR3 contains 13 residues. CDR3 nucleotide sequence: TGTGCCAGCCTCCAGGGGACTCTAGGTGAAGCTTTCTTT. Residues: CASLQGTLGEAFF.

The rearrangement links TRBV27 to TRBJ1-1; weak D call: TRBD1 (6 bases). Germline V gives CDR1 MNHEY, CDR2 SMNVEV (reference sequence). The CDR3 is 14 residues long. Trimming shortened V by 5 bases and J by 0 bases, and 10 bases separated the two germline ends. The CDR3 region is CASSPRGVNTEAFF. The CDR3 region has the DNA TGTGCCAGCAGTCCCAGGGGCGTGAACACTGAAGCTTTCTTT.

The V call is TRBV6-5, the J call TRBJ2-1; no reliable D call. The CDR3 extends over 13 amino acids. Trimming removed 5 bases at V and 6 bases at J, with 11 bases between. Germline loops: CDR1 MNHEY, CDR2 SVGAGI. The CDR3 DNA sequence: TGTGCCAGCAGTCGGATATCTGCCAATGAGCAGTTCTTC. The encoded protein is CASSRISANEQFF.

This sequence joins TRBV20-1 and TRBJ2-7, with D perhaps matching TRBD1 or TRBD2 (6 bases each). V lost 7 bases, J lost 8 bases, and 15 bases lay in between. From germline, CDR1 is DFQATT and CDR2 SNEGSKA (reference sequence). The CDR3 is made up of 11 amino acids. CDR3 sequence: CSVQRGDQQYF. CDR3 sequence (DNA): TGCAGTGTACAAAGGGGGGACCAGCAGTACTTC.

The rearrangement joins TRBV6-6 to TRBJ2-3; D is possibly TRBD2 (6 bases). Between the trimmed V and J ends, which lost 2 bases and 1 base, there was a span of 10 bases. The CDR3 contains 15 residues. The germline V gene has CDR1 MNHNY and CDR2 SVGAGI (reference sequence). CDR3 nucleotide sequence: TGTGCCAGCAGTTACGGGGGGAGAGGCACAGATACGCAGTATTTT. Its protein product is CASSYGGRGTDTQYF.

The V call is TRBV18, the J call TRBJ2-2; the D gene is possibly TRBD2 (5 bases). The CDR3 has 16 residues. CDR1 and CDR2 (germline): KGHSH, LQKENI. Between the trimmed V and J ends, which lost 0 bases and 0 bases, there was a span of 8 bases. Written as DNA, the CDR3 is TGTGCCAGCTCACCACCTGGGAGCGCGAACACCGGGGAGCTGTTTTTT. Protein product: CASSPPGSANTGELFF.

The V call is TRBV7-8, the J call TRBJ2-4; possibly TRBD1 for D (5 bases). V lost 3 bases and J lost 0, with 12 bases in between. The CDR3 is 16 residues long. Germline CDR1 is SGHVS and CDR2 is FQNEAQ. CDR3 protein: CASSFRQRLAKNIQYF. In DNA, the CDR3 is TGTGCCAGCAGCTTTCGACAGAGACTAGCCAAAAACATTCAGTACTTC. Complete variable domain (other parts from reference TRBV7-8 and TRBJ2-4): GAGVSQSPRYKVAKRGQDVALRCDPISGHVSLFWYQQALGQGPEFLTYFQNEAQLDKSGLPSDRFFAERPEGSVSTLKIQRTQQEDSAVYLCASSFRQRLAKNIQYFGAGTRLSVL.

This clone has more than one count but fewer than ten. The J gene is TRBJ1-1, the V gene TRBV7-8; 8 positions match TRBD1. J was trimmed by 0 bases and V by 5 bases; bases with no gene match: 8. The CDR3 consists of 16 residues. Germline V lookup: CDR1 SGHVS, CDR2 FQNEAQ. CDR3 sequence reads: CASSEMTGAMNTEAFF. The DNA of the CDR3 is TGTGCCAGCAGCGAGATGACAGGGGCTATGAACACTGAAGCTTTCTTT.

This sequence joins TRBV7-2 and TRBJ2-2; D unclear. The CDR3 spans 14 residues. The V gene lost 5 bases and the J gene lost 1 base, with 8 bases spanning the gap. The germline V gene has CDR1 SGHTA and CDR2 FQGNSA. CDR3 in amino acids: CASSPIRNTGELFF. CDR3 in DNA: TGTGCCAGCAGCCCCATCAGGAACACCGGGGAGCTGTTTTTT. Variable domain in full (rest from reference TRBV7-2 and TRBJ2-2): GAGVSQSPSNKVTEKGKDVELRCDPISGHTALYWYRQSLGQGLEFLIYFQGNSAPDKSGLPSDRFSAERTGGSVSTLTIQRTQQEDSAVYLCASSPIRNTGELFFGEGSRLTVL.

This clone was seen only once. V gene TRBV19 combines with J gene TRBJ1-5; no firm D call. The CDR3 has 14 amino acids. V lost 3 bases and J 1 base, leaving 7 bases between the germline ends. CDR1 and CDR2 (germline): LNHDA, SQIVND (reference sequence). CDR3 amino acids: CASSMTRSNQPQHF. DNA for the CDR3: TGTGCCAGTAGTATGACCCGGAGCAATCAGCCCCAGCATTTT.

J is TRBJ2-5 and V is TRBV4-1; tentative D call: TRBD1 (6 bases). The CDR3 is 15 residues long. Germline assignment: CDR1 MGHRA and CDR2 YSYEKL. Trimming took off 4 bases at V and 1 base at J, with 13 bases between the two ends. Here the CDR3 reads CASSPDQGGQETQYF. The CDR3 DNA sequence: TGCGCCAGCAGCCCAGATCAAGGGGGCCAAGAGACCCAGTACTTC.

V is TRBV6-1 and J is TRBJ1-5, with D perhaps TRBD1 (6 bases). The CDR3 totals 13 residues. The germline V gene encodes CDR1 MNHNS and CDR2 SASEGT. Trimming removed 8 bases at V and 3 bases at J, with 11 bases between. CDR3 bases: TGTGCCAGCGAGAGGGGGGACAATCAGCCCCAGCATTTT. Translation: CASERGDNQPQHF.

The V gene is TRBV9, the J gene TRBJ2-7; D not resolved. The germline CDR1 and CDR2 sequences are SGDLS and YYNGEE. The CDR3 is made up of 14 amino acids. V lost 0 bases, J lost 3 bases, and 10 bases lay in between. DNA for the CDR3: TGTGCCAGCAGCGTAGATGACGCCGACTACGAGCAGTACTTC. It codes for CASSVDDADYEQYF. Full variable domain (rest looked up from reference TRBV9 and TRBJ2-7): DSGVTQTPKHLITATGQRVTLRCSPRSGDLSVYWYQQSLDQGLQFLIQYYNGEERAKGNILERFSAQQFPDLHSELNLSSLELGDSALYFCASSVDDADYEQYFGPGTRLTVT.

V usage is TRBV6-6 and J usage is TRBJ2-3; the D gene is possibly TRBD1 (6 bases). The CDR3 has 14 residues. Germline V gene data show CDR1 as MNHNY and CDR2 as SVGAGI (reference sequence). V lost 2 bases and J 4 bases, leaving 10 bases between the germline ends. The CDR3, as DNA: TGTGCCAGCAGTTACGCAGGGGTAGCAGATACGCAGTATTTT. Its translation: CASSYAGVADTQYF.

This chain joins TRBV2 and TRBJ2-1; the D is unclear. Between the trimmed V and J ends, which lost 6 bases and 10 bases, there was a span of 13 bases. Germline CDR1 and CDR2: SNHLY and FYNNEI. This CDR3 has 12 residues. The CDR3 DNA follows: TGTGCCAGCAGGGAACAGATCGGGGAGCAGTTCTTC. Protein product: CASREQIGEQFF.

The gene calls are TRBV18 and TRBJ2-2; 9 bases are a match to TRBD1. Germline values: CDR1 KGHSH, CDR2 LQKENI. The J segment lost 3 bases and the V segment lost 3 bases, leaving 5 bases of the junction unmatched. The CDR3 is 16 residues long. CDR3 protein: CASSPATGGYTGELFF. The CDR3 bases are TGTGCCAGCTCACCGGCGACAGGGGGTTACACCGGGGAGCTGTTTTTT. The full variable domain, in which reference TRBV18 and TRBJ2-2 provide the parts outside the CDR3, is NAGVMQNPRHLVRRRGQEARLRCSPMKGHSHVYWYRQLPEEGLKFMVYLQKENIIDESGMPKERFSAEFPKEGPSILRIQQVVRGDSAAYFCASSPATGGYTGELFFGEGSRLTVL.

The chain is built from TRBV6-6 and TRBJ1-3; D call uncertain. This CDR3 is 15 amino acids long. Trimming took 6 bases from V and 3 from J, leaving 15 bases between them. Germline assignment: CDR1 MNHNY and CDR2 SVGAGI (reference sequence). The CDR3 region has the DNA TGTGCCAGCAGCTCCGGACGGCCTGATGGAAACACCATATATTTT. This sequence encodes CASSSGRPDGNTIYF.

This clone was detected only a few times. This rearrangement joins TRBV25-1 to TRBJ2-3, with 12 bases aligning to TRBD2. The germline gives CDR1 MGHDK, CDR2 SYGVNS. V dropped 5 bases and J dropped 3; count of bases not matched to a gene: 3. The CDR3 spans 15 residues. The CDR3 region is CASSTTSGRTDTQYF. DNA of the CDR3: TGTGCCAGCAGTACGACTAGCGGGAGAACAGATACGCAGTATTTT.

The gene calls are TRBV6-1 and TRBJ1-4; the match to TRBD1 covers 9 bases. Germline values: CDR1 MNHNS, CDR2 SASEGT. The J segment lost 5 bases and the V segment lost 8 bases, leaving 3 bases of the junction unmatched. This CDR3 has 13 amino acids. As DNA, the CDR3 is TGTGCCAGCGACAGGGGGGGAAATGAAAAACTGTTTTTT. The encoded protein is CASDRGGNEKLFF.

The chain employs TRBV15 and TRBJ2-7; perhaps TRBD1 as D (6 bases). The CDR3 is 13 residues long. Trimming shortened V by 5 bases and J by 3 bases, and 11 bases separated the two germline ends. Per the germline V gene, CDR1 is LNHNV and CDR2 is YYDKDF (reference sequence). The CDR3 DNA reads as TGTGCCACCAGCCGGGACACCTTCTACGAGCAGTACTTC. It yields the protein CATSRDTFYEQYF. Variable domain in full (rest from reference TRBV15 and TRBJ2-7): DAMVIQNPRYQVTQFGKPVTLSCSQTLNHNVMYWYQQKSSQAPKLLFHYYDKDFNNEADTPDNFQSRRPNTSFCFLDIRSPGLGDTAMYLCATSRDTFYEQYFGPGTRLTVT.

This chain links TRBV21-1 with TRBJ2-3; TRBD2 reflects the table's D call only, with no check against the DNA. TRBV21-1 is annotated as a pseudogene. The CDR3 runs 17 residues. The CDR3 nucleotides are TGTGCCAGCAGCAGTGCCGTAACAGGGAGGGACACAGATACGCAGTATTTT. It encodes CASSSAVTGRDTDTQYF.

The CDR3 loop reads CASSTQTGANTEAFF. DNA of the CDR3: TGTGCCAGTAGTACCCAGACAGGAGCGAACACTGAAGCTTTCTTT. This sequence joins TRBV19 and TRBJ1-1; D may be TRBD1 (6 bases). Germline V lookup: CDR1 LNHDA, CDR2 SQIVND (reference sequence). This CDR3 is built from 15 residues. The V end lost 4 bases, the J end lost 1 base, and 13 bases lay between the germline ends.

The chain couples TRBV6-4 to TRBJ2-1, with 10 bases aligning to TRBD1. Unmatched junction bases numbered 8, after V lost 7 bases and J lost 8 bases. CDR1 is MRHNA and CDR2 is SNTAGT in the germline V gene. The CDR3 contains 14 residues. The CDR3 here is CASKTGTGADEQFF. CDR3 nucleotide sequence: TGTGCCAGCAAAACCGGGACAGGGGCTGATGAGCAGTTCTTC.

The chain carries TRBV11-3 and TRBJ2-7, with 8 bases fitting TRBD1. Germline lookup yields CDR1 SGHNT and CDR2 YENEEA. With V trimmed by 1 base and J by 2 bases, 10 bases remained unmatched. The length of the CDR3 is 17 residues. The CDR3 region is CASSLGTGRSPTYEQYF. In DNA form, the CDR3 reads TGTGCCAGCAGCTTAGGGACAGGGCGCTCGCCAACCTACGAGCAGTACTTC.

The chain employs TRBV29-1 and TRBJ2-7; 10 bases match TRBD1. The length of the CDR3 is 15 residues. CDR1 is SQVTM, CDR2 ANQGSEA, per germline. The junction had 4 bases not matched to a gene; V was cut back by 1 base and J by 1 base. CDR3 bases: TGCAGCGTTGAAGGCCGGACAGGGGGTTCCTACGAGCAGTACTTC. The encoded protein is CSVEGRTGGSYEQYF.

The V and J genes are TRBV19 and TRBJ1-1; TRBD1 might be the D (5 bases). V was clipped by 2 bases and J by 7 bases, with 23 bases between them. Germline V gives CDR1 LNHDA, CDR2 SQIVND (reference sequence). The CDR3 is 17 amino acids. CDR3 bases: TGTGCCAGTAGTATACAACAGGCTATTCAGCTGGGAGGTGAAGCTTTCTTT. Protein product: CASSIQQAIQLGGEAFF.